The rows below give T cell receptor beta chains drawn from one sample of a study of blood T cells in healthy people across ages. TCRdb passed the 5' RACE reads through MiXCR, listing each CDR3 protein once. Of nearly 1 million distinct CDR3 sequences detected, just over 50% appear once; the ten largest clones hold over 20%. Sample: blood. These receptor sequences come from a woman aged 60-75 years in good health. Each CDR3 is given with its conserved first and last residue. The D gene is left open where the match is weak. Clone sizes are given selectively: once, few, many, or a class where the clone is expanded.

CDR3: CASKPRFGEAFF; DNA: TGCGCCAGCAAGCCCAGGTTCGGGGAAGCTTTCTTT; V: TRBV4-1; J: TRBJ1-1; D: .; size: .
CDR3: CASSSDWGEQFF; DNA: TGTGCCAGCAGTTCAGACTGGGGTGAGCAGTTCTTC; V: TRBV12-3/TRBV12-4; J: TRBJ2-1; D: .; size: .
CDR3: CASSIDLETDYEQYF; DNA: TGTGCCAGTAGTATAGATCTTGAGACAGACTACGAGCAGTACTTC; V: TRBV19; J: TRBJ2-7; D: .; size: .
CDR3: CASSGSINQPQHF; DNA: TGCGCCAGCAGCGGGTCGATCAATCAGCCCCAGCATTTT; V: TRBV4-1; J: TRBJ1-5; D: .; size: .
CDR3: CSAAPSGWLRNEQFF; DNA: TGCAGTGCTGCCCCTAGCGGGTGGTTAAGGAATGAGCAGTTCTTC; V: TRBV20-1; J: TRBJ2-1; D: TRBD2; size: .
CDR3: CASSHANEQYF; DNA: TGTGCCAGCAGCCACGCAAACGAGCAGTACTTC; V: TRBV14; J: TRBJ2-7; D: .; size: .
CDR3: CASSRFGGWYEQYF; DNA: TGTGCCAGCAGCCGCTTCGGAGGGTGGTACGAGCAGTACTTC; V: TRBV7-2; J: TRBJ2-7; D: .; size: .
CDR3: CSVGPGQGILRGYTF; DNA: TGCAGCGTTGGTCCGGGACAGGGTATTTTGCGTGGCTACACCTTC; V: TRBV29-1; J: TRBJ1-2; D: TRBD1; size: .
CDR3: CASRPIGIEDNEQFF; DNA: TGTGCCAGCAGGCCGATAGGGATAGAGGACAATGAGCAGTTCTTC; V: TRBV12-3/TRBV12-4; J: TRBJ2-1; D: .; size: .
CDR3: CASSDHWVQPQHF; DNA: TGCGCCAGCAGTGACCATTGGGTGCAGCCCCAGCATTTT; V: TRBV10-1; J: TRBJ1-5; D: .; size: .
CDR3: CSAWTTSSYNEQYF; DNA: TGCAGTGCTTGGACGACCAGCTCCTACAATGAGCAGTACTTC; V: TRBV20-1; J: TRBJ2-7; D: .; size: .
CDR3: CASSYTAGRSGANVLTF; DNA: TGTGCCAGCAGTTACACTGCGGGAAGATCTGGGGCCAACGTCCTGACTTTC; V: TRBV6-5; J: TRBJ2-6; D: .; size: few
CDR3: CASSYGGQSSSYEQYF; DNA: TGTGCCAGCAGTTACGGGGGACAGAGCAGCTCCTACGAGCAGTACTTC; V: TRBV6-2/TRBV6-3; J: TRBJ2-7; D: TRBD1; size: few
CDR3: CASSLSGVSSYEQYF; DNA: TGCGCCAGCAGCTTGAGCGGGGTATCTTCCTACGAGCAGTACTTC; V: TRBV5-1; J: TRBJ2-7; D: TRBD2; size: few
CDR3: CATSRGFGGENIQYF; DNA: TGTGCCACCAGCAGAGGTTTCGGGGGGGAAAACATTCAGTACTTC; V: TRBV15; J: TRBJ2-4; D: TRBD2; size: few
CDR3: CATSRDRVSYEQYF; DNA: TGTGCCACCAGCAGAGATCGGGTCTCCTACGAGCAGTACTTC; V: TRBV15; J: TRBJ2-7; D: .; size: .
CDR3: CASSPRGGADSGYTF; DNA: TGTGCCAGCAGCCCGCGGGGGGGAGCAGACAGCGGCTACACCTTC; V: TRBV4-2; J: TRBJ1-2; D: .; size: .
CDR3: CSAIKGGASYEQYF; DNA: TGCAGTGCTATCAAAGGGGGCGCTTCTTACGAGCAGTACTTC; V: TRBV20-1; J: TRBJ2-7; D: TRBD1; size: .
CDR3: CSVDPLSATQYF; DNA: TGCAGCGTTGACCCCCTTAGTGCGACCCAGTACTTC; V: TRBV29-1; J: TRBJ2-5; D: .; size: .
CDR3: CASSQGTSGATGELFF; DNA: TGCGCCAGCAGCCAAGGAACTAGCGGGGCCACCGGGGAGCTGTTTTTT; V: TRBV4-3; J: TRBJ2-2; D: TRBD2; size: .
CDR3: CSVGTSGDTGELFF; DNA: TGCAGCGTTGGAACTAGCGGGGACACCGGGGAGCTGTTTTTT; V: TRBV29-1; J: TRBJ2-2; D: TRBD2; size: once
CDR3: CAISPGPKNGYTF; DNA: TGTGCCATCAGTCCGGGGCCGAAAAATGGCTACACCTTC; V: TRBV10-3; J: TRBJ1-2; D: .; size: few
CDR3: CASSLGLAIHEQYF; DNA: TGTGCCAGCAGCTTAGGTTTAGCTATCCACGAGCAGTACTTC; V: TRBV11-2; J: TRBJ2-7; D: .; size: few
CDR3: CASSLKAGGDGEQFF; DNA: TGTGCCAGCAGCTTAAAAGCGGGAGGGGACGGTGAGCAGTTCTTC; V: TRBV11-2; J: TRBJ2-1; D: TRBD2; size: .
CDR3: CAISVKGSGEQYF; DNA: TGTGCCATCAGTGTAAAGGGCTCGGGAGAGCAGTACTTC; V: TRBV10-3; J: TRBJ2-5; D: .; size: .
CDR3: CSARVGGAKNIQYF; DNA: TGCAGTGCTAGAGTCGGGGGGGCCAAAAACATTCAGTACTTC; V: TRBV20-1; J: TRBJ2-4; D: TRBD2; size: .